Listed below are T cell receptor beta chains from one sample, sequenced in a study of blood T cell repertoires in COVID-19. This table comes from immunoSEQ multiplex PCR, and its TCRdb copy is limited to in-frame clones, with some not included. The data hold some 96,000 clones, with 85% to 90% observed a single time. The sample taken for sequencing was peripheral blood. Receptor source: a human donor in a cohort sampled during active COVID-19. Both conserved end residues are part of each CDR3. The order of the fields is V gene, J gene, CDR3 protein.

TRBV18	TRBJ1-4	CASSPQNEKLFF
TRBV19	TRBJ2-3	CASSQGDGISDTQYF
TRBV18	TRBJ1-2	CASSPSWGVDGYTF
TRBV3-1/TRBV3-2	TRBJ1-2	CASSQGQGAYGYTF
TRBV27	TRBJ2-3	CASSFHYTQYF
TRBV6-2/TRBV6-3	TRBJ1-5	CASSTTGAAGQPQHF
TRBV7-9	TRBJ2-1	CASSSLGGNEQFF
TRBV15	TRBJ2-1	CATSRLAVYNEQFF
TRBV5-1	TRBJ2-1	CASSIHGLGASSYNEQFF
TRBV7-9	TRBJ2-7	CASSLDGQGIREQYF
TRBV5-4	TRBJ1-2	CASSNTGGGYGYTF
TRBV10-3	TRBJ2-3	CAISESLAPSDTQYF
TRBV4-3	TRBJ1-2	CASRDIAGTANYGYTF
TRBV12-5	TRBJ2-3	CASGLVPTSGGGSDTQYF
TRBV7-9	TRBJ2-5	CASSPPGVAGETQYF
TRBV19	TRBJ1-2	CASSTPPGKKNYGYTF
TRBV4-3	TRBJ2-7	CASSQGKASLYEQYF
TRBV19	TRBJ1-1	CASSIKQGAGTEAFF
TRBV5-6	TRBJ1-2	CASSSVSGYTF
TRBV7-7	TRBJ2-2	CASSLAITGGELFF
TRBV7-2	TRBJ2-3	CASRRRVGTDTQYF
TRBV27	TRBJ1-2	CASSPTGVRGYTF
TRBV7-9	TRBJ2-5	CASSSTILLTSGSDETQYF
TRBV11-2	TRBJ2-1	CASSSMVRQFF
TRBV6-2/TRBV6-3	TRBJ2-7	CASSFRNTYEQYF
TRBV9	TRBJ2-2	CASSPSRTERTGELFF
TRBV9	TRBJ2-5	CASSGTSGLYQETQYF
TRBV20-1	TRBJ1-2	CSTDRSYGYTF
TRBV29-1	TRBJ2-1	CSVASGLAGHEQFF
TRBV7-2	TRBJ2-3	CASSLSGTSGPTDTQYF
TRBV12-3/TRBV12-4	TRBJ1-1	CASSPRPGGEAFF
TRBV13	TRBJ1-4	CASSPRQGANEKLFF
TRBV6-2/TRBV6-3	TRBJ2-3	CASSLATDTQYF
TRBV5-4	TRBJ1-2	CASSLGQGINYGYTF
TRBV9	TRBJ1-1	CASSPQLHPNTEAFF
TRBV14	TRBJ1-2	CASSQGVYGYTF
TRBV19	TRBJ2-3	CASSAASIGTGGTDTQYF
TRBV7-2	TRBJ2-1	CASRQRASGYNEQFF
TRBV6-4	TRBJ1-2	CASSPTENYGGYTF
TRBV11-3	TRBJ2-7	CASSPKRCSGFTYEQYF
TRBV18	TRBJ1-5	CASSPGTGRVDQPQHF
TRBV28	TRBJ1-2	CAIIQGADGYTF